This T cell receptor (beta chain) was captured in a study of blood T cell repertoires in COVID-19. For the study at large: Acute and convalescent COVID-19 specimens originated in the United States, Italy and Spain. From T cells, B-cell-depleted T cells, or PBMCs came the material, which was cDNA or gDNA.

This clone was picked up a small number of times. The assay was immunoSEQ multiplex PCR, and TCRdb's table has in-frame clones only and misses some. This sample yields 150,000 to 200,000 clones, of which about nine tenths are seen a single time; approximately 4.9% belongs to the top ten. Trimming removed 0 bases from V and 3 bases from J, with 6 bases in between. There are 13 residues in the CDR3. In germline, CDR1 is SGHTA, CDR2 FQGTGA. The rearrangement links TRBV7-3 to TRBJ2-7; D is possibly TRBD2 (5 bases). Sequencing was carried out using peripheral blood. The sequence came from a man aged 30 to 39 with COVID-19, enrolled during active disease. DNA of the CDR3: TGTGCCAGCAGCTTAACTCGGGACTACGAGCAGTACTTC. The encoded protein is CASSLTRDYEQYF.